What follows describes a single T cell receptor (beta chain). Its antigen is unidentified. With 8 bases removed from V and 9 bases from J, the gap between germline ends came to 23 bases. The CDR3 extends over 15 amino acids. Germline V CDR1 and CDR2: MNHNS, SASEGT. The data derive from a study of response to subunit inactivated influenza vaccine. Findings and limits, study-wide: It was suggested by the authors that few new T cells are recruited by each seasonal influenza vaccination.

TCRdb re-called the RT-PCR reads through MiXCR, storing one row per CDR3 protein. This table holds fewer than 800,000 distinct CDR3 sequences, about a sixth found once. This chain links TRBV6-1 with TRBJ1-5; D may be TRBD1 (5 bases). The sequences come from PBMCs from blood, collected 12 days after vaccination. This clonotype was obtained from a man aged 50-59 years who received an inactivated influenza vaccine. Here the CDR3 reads CASSKGSAQKGPQHF. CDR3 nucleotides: TGTGCCAGCTCCAAGGGGTCTGCCCAGAAGGGGCCCCAGCATTTT.